This T cell receptor (beta chain) was identified during a study of blood T cell repertoires in COVID-19. Overall study: There were acute and convalescent COVID-19 samples, and they came from the United States, Italy and Spain. T cells, B-cell-depleted T cells, or PBMCs provided the cDNA or gDNA that served as material.

Germline lookup yields CDR1 MNHEY and CDR2 SMNVEV (reference sequence). Trimming at V came to 3 bases and at J to 5 bases, leaving 7 bases not matched to a gene. This CDR3 contains 15 residues. Assay used: immunoSEQ multiplex PCR; TCRdb lists only in-frame clones, some missing. The sample lists a few hundred thousand clones, approximately 77% seen once, with 3.1% in the top ten. The receptor was derived from a woman in her late teens or twenties with acute or convalescent COVID-19. This rearrangement joins TRBV27 to TRBJ1-2; 9 bases align to TRBD1. The sequenced material came from peripheral blood. The CDR3 reads CASSFSTGTGYGYTF. The CDR3 DNA reads as TGTGCCAGCAGTTTTTCTACCGGGACAGGGTATGGCTACACCTTC.